This T cell receptor (beta chain) was found in a study of the immune and genomic landscape of osteosarcoma (dated by TCRdb to 2018 to 2021). At the level of the whole study: The overall cohort comprised 40 to 50 pediatric and adult patients with high-grade osteosarcoma, with a median age at diagnosis of 25 to 30 years (range about 5-85). Poor-risk disease was overrepresented in the cohort, as 73% of patients had an unfavorable pathologic response to standard therapy and about 68% were deceased. Each of three patients provided a couple of samples from the same tumor site. In the overall cohort, over 45% of patients were male, and 70% to 85% had localized disease at diagnosis. The goal of the study was to explain why immune checkpoint inhibitors show limited clinical activity in osteosarcoma. To characterize the osteosarcoma immunogenomic landscape, the TCR sequencing results were combined with transcriptome, protein array and immunostaining data. Osteosarcoma specimens were profiled with whole genome, RNA and T-cell receptor sequencing plus immunohistochemistry and reverse phase protein arrays so that immunogenic potential could be defined. General conclusions and limits of the study: Sample size was not determined by any statistical method, because osteosarcoma is rare and all possible samples were collected. Matched blood was collected from only a couple of patients, alongside the frozen tumor specimens. In five cases, the repertoire was dominated by a single hyperexpanded clone, and fewer than 100 T-cell clonotypes were detected in all five cases. Productive TCR clonality was low overall, averaging around 0.1 with a maximum of 0.3, suggesting limited T-cell clonal expansion. Higher TCR productive clonality was observed in the immune-hot C3 cluster than in the cold C1 cluster, although TCR productive clonality remained low overall. The clonality benchmarks were taken from external normal skin and healthy peripheral blood data instead of from matched normal tissue.

For CDR1 and CDR2, the germline V gene (reference sequence) lists MNHEY and SMNVEV. At the junction V is shortened by 10 bases and J by 5 bases, with 10 bases in between. From the cysteine through the phenylalanine, the CDR3 covers 11 amino acids. Of all the DNA, just the CDR3 is kept, 33 bases in frame from base 1. The specimens were post-treatment primary, local recurrence and metastasis tumors obtained from patients with a poor prognosis. The metastasis specimens were resected osteosarcoma lung metastases that had been frozen. Of note for this clone: The antigen it binds to is not known. No per-base quality is available; no much larger clone lies one base away.

TCR beta chain CDR3 regions were immunosequenced with the ImmunoSEQ Assay (Adaptive Biotechnologies). As for how the authors treated the data: TCRB rearrangements, read counts, read proportions and gene usage were exported through the ImmunoSEQ Analyzer platform. Using productive rearrangements, T-cell clonality was calculated as 1 minus Pielou's evenness. In the clonal space homeostasis analysis, clonotypes were sorted into rare, small, medium, large or hyperexpanded (0.01 to 1 of the repertoire) bins. TCR productive clonality was compared across immune clusters C1, C2 and C3 using the Wilcoxon rank sum test. As stored in TCRdb, this immuneACCESS dataset retains in-frame rearrangements with V and J assigned. A fraction of the clones does not appear; measured against another copy, unresolved V genes explain less than half of the discrepancy, and the remainder lacks a known reason. V, J and clone size are those of that table, while D and trimming were read from the DNA. The sample includes under 3,500 clones, with roughly three quarters observed a single time. Roughly 9.7% of the sample is taken by the ten largest.

The chain employs TRBV27 and TRBJ2-3; no D gene is confidently identified. Sequenced sample: metastatic tumor tissue from the lung. The meaning of the sample's cell subset or site label: lung metastasis of osteosarcoma. This clonotype was sampled from a woman aged 18 to 35 with osteosarcoma. The age is the age at diagnosis. The base sequence is TGTGCCACCAGATCCGTAGATACGCAGTATTTT. This encodes CATRSVDTQYF.